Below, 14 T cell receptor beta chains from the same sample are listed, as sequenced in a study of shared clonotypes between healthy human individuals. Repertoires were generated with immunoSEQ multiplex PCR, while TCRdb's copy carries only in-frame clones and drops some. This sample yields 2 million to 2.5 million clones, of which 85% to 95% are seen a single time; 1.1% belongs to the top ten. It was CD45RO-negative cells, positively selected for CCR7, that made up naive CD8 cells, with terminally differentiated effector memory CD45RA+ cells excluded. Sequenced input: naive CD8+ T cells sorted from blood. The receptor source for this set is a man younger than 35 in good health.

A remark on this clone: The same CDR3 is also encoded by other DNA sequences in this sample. Here the CDR3 reads CASSYSRGGTGELFF. In DNA form, the CDR3 reads TGTGCCAGCAGTTACTCGCGGGGGGGCACCGGGGAGCTGTTTTTT. V gene TRBV6-5 combines with J gene TRBJ2-2; 9 bases map to TRBD2. Germline V gene data show CDR1 as MNHEY and CDR2 as SVGAGI. Germline trimming cut 0 bases from V and 4 bases from J; bases unmatched to any gene: 0. The CDR3 loop spans 15 amino acids.

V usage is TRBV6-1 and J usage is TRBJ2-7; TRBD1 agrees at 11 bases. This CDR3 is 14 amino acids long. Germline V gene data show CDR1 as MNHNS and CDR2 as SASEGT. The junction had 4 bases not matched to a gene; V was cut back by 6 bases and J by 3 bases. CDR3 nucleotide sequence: TGTGCCAGCAGGATGGACAGGGGGCTCTACGAGCAGTACTTC. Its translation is CASRMDRGLYEQYF.

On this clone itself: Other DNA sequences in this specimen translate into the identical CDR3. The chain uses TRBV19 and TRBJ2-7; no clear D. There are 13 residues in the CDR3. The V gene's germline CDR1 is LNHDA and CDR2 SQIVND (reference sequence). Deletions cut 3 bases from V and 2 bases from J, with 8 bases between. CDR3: CASSMGLPYEQYF. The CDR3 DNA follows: TGTGCCAGTAGTATGGGGTTGCCCTACGAGCAGTACTTC.

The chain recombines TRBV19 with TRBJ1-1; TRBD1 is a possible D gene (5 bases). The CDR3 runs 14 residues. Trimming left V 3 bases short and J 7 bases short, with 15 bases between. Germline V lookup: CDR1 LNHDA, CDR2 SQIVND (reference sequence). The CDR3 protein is CASSMTGQAVEAFF. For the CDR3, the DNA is TGTGCCAGTAGTATGACGGGGCAGGCCGTTGAAGCTTTCTTT.

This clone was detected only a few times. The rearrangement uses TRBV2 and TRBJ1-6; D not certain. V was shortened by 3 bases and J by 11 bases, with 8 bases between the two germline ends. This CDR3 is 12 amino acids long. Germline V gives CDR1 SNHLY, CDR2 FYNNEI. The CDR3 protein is CASSEGGTPLHF. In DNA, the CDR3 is TGTGCCAGCAGTGAGGGTGGGACACCCCTCCACTTT.

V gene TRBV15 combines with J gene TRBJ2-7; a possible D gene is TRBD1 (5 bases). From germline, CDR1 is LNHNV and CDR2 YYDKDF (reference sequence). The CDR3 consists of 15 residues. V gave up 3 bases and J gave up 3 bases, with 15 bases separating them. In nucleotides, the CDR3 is TGTGCCACCAGCAGCCTAGTGCAAGGGGTCTACGAGCAGTACTTC. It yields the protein CATSSLVQGVYEQYF.

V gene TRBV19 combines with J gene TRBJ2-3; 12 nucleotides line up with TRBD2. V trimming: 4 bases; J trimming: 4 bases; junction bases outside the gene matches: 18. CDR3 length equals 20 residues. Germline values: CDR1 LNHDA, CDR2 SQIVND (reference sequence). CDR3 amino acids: CASSTPLSLAGGPAADTQYF. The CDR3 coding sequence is TGTGCCAGTAGTACCCCCCTATCCCTAGCGGGAGGGCCGGCGGCAGATACGCAGTATTTT.

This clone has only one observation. The CDR3 DNA reads as TGTGCCAGCAGCTTATCGTCAGGGGTCTCCTACGAGCAGTACTTC. It codes for CASSLSSGVSYEQYF. The J gene is TRBJ2-7, the V gene TRBV7-2, with D perhaps matching TRBD1 (6 bases). Trimming took 2 bases from V and 0 from J, leaving 11 bases between them. Germline V lookup: CDR1 SGHTA, CDR2 FQGNSA. The CDR3 totals 15 residues.

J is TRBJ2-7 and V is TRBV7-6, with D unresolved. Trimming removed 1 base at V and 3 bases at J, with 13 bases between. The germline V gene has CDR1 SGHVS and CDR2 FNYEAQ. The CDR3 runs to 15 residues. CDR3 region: CASSLGLGSLYEQYF. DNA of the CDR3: TGTGCCAGCAGCTTAGGCCTAGGAAGCCTCTACGAGCAGTACTTC.

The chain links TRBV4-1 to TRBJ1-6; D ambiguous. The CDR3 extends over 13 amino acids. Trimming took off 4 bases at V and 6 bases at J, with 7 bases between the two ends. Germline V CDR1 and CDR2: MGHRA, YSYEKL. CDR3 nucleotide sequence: TGCGCCAGCAGCCCGAGGGCTAATTCACCCCTCCACTTT. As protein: CASSPRANSPLHF.

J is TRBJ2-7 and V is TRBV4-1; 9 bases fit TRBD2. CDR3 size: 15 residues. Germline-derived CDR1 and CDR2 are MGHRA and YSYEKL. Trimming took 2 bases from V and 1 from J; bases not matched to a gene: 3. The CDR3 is CASSQLAGLSYEQYF. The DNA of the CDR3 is TGCGCCAGCAGCCAACTAGCGGGGTTATCCTACGAGCAGTACTTC.

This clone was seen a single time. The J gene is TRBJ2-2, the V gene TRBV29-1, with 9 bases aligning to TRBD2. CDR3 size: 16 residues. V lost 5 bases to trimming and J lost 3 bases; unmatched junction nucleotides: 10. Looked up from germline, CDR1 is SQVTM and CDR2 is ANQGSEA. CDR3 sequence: CSVPRGREGDTGELFF. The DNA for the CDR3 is TGCAGCGTTCCCCGGGGGCGGGAGGGGGACACCGGGGAGCTGTTTTTT.

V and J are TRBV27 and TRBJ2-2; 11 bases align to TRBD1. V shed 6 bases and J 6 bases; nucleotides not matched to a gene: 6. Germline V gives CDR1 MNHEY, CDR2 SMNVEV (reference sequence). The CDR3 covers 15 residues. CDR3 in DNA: TGTGCCAGCAGGCCGGACAGGGGGCGGCCCGGGGAGCTGTTTTTT. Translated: CASRPDRGRPGELFF.

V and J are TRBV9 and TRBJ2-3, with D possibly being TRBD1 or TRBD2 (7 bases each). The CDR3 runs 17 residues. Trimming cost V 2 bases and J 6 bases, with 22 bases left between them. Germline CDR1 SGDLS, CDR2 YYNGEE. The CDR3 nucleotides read TGTGCCAGCAGCGTCCCTGGGAGGGGGCCTCCAACTGATACGCAGTATTTT. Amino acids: CASSVPGRGPPTDTQYF.